This TCR beta chain was observed in a study of radiotherapy plus CTLA-4 blockade in lung cancer (dated by TCRdb to the late 2010s). About the study as a whole: Among enrolled patients, 15% to 20% had an objective response and 31% reached disease control. Study-level results and caveats: Early dynamic changes in blood T cell clones, together with increased serum interferon-beta after radiation, were reported as the strongest predictors of response. TCR clones derived from tumors expanded in peripheral blood after treatment with radiotherapy and ipilimumab.

Library creation used the immunoSEQ multiplex PCR assay. Drawn from immuneACCESS, this table holds only the in-frame rearrangements with V and J called that TCRdb kept. Clones are partly lost; checked studies trace under half to an unresolved V gene and leave the rest unexplained. The sample contains about 98,000 clones, roughly four fifths of them found a single time. 3% to 3.5% of the sample is taken by the ten largest. In this study, focal radiation therapy paired with CTLA-4 blockade (ipilimumab) was tested in patients who had chemo-refractory metastatic non-small-cell lung cancer. Sequences LNHDA (CDR1) and SQIVND (CDR2) are obtained from the germline V gene (reference sequence). V lost 4 bases and J lost 5 bases; the stretch between them is 9 bases long. The CDR3 has 13 amino acids, counting the end cysteine and phenylalanine. The kept DNA is CDR3 alone, 39 bases in frame from the first base.

This clone occurred a few times. No cognate antigen has been identified for it. Base quality data are lacking; no much larger clone is found one base away. Sequences were derived from peripheral blood, sampled from a patient treated with radiotherapy plus ipilimumab. The chain is made from TRBV19 and TRBJ2-1, and TRBD2 may be the D gene, going by 6 matching bases. The source of this sequence is a human donor with non-small cell lung cancer who had a partial response to radiotherapy plus ipilimumab. The CDR3 corresponds to CASSSGGDNEQFF. The DNA reads TGTGCCAGTAGTAGTGGCGGGGACAATGAGCAGTTCTTC.